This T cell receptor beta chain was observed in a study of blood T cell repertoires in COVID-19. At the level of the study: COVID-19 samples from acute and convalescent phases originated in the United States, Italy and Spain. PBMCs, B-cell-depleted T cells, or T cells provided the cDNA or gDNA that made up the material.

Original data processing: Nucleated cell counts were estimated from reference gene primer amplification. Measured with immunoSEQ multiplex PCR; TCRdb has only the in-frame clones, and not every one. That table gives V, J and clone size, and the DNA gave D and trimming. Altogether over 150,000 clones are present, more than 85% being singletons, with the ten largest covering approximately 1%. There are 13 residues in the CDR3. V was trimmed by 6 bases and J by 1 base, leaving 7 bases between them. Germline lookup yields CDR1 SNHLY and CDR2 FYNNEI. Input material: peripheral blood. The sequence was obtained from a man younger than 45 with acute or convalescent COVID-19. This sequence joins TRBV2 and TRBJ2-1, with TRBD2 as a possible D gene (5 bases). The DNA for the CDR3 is TGTGCCAGCAGGACTATTTCCTACAATGAGCAGTTCTTC. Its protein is CASRTISYNEQFF.